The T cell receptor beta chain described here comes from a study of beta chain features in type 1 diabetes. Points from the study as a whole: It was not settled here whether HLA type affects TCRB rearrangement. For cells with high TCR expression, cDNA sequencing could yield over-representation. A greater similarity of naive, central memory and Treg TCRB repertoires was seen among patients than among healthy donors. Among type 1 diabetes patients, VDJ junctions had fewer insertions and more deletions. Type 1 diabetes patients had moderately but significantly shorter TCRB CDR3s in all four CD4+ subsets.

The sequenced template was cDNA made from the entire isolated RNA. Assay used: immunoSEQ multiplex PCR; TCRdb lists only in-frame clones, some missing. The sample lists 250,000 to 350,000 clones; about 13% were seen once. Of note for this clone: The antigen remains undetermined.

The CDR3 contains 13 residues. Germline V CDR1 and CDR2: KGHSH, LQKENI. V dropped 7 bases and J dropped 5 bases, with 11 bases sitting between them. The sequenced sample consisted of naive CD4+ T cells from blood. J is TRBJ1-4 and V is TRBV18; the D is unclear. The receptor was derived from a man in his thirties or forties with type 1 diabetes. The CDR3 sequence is CASFGITNEKLFF. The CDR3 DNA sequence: TGTGCCAGCTTCGGGATAACAAATGAAAAACTGTTTTTT.